This entry lists 6 T cell receptor beta chains sequenced from one sample in a study of CD8 T cells in ankylosing spondylitis. The study, taken as a whole, reports: What seemed typical of ankylosing spondylitis blood was a TCR beta motif built from several highly homologous variants.

Their target antigens are unknown. Via MiXCR, TCRdb re-called the 5' RACE reads, giving one row per CDR3 protein. The data show about 480,000 distinct CDR3 sequences, approximately 17% seen once. The sample was blood, either unsorted or a sorted T cell fraction (not recorded which). The receptors come from a male donor with ankylosing spondylitis.

This chain joins TRBV5-6 and TRBJ2-5; D ambiguous. The CDR3 is 15 amino acids. Germline assignment: CDR1 SGHDT and CDR2 YYEEEE. Trimming removed 1 base at V and 0 bases at J, with 10 bases between. The CDR3: CASSLSYSYQETQYF. The CDR3, as DNA: TGTGCCAGCAGCTTGTCATACTCGTACCAAGAGACCCAGTACTTC.

In DNA, the CDR3 is TGTGCCACCAAGCGGGAGACCTCCTACAATGAGCAGTTCTTC. It translates to CATKRETSYNEQFF. This sequence joins TRBV10-3 and TRBJ2-1; 8 positions agree with TRBD2. Germline V CDR1 and CDR2: ENHRY, SYGVKD. This CDR3 has 14 residues. J was trimmed by 0 bases and V by 10 bases; bases with no gene match: 5.

The sample holds a few counts of this clonotype. The chain recombines TRBV15 with TRBJ2-1, with TRBD2 matching over 10 bases. This CDR3 comprises 16 residues. Germline V gene lookup returns CDR1 LNHNV and CDR2 YYDKDF (reference sequence). The junction had 6 bases not matched to a gene; V was cut back by 3 bases and J by 4 bases. CDR3 DNA: TGTGCCACCAGCAGGGCGACTAGCGGGCCTTACAATGAGCAGTTCTTC. Translating it yields CATSRATSGPYNEQFF.

This clonotype was found a few times. The V gene is TRBV7-9, the J gene TRBJ1-1, with unresolved D. The germline gives CDR1 SEHNR, CDR2 FQNEAQ (reference sequence). V gave up 2 bases and J gave up 8 bases, with 15 bases separating them. The CDR3 length is 14 residues. The DNA for the CDR3 is TGTGCCAGCAGCTTACAGGCAGGTAACGACGAAGCTTTCTTT. Protein: CASSLQAGNDEAFF.

Only a few counts were recorded for this clonotype. This chain connects TRBV2 to TRBJ1-5; 8 bases agree with TRBD1. The CDR3 has 14 residues. With 6 bases clipped from V and 6 bases from J, the junction kept 7 bases outside the gene matches. The germline gives CDR1 SNHLY, CDR2 FYNNEI. The CDR3 DNA is TGTGCCAGCAGCGAGACAGGGGAAGTTCAGCCCCAGCATTTT. It translates to CASSETGEVQPQHF. The complete variable domain, with remaining parts taken from reference TRBV2 and TRBJ1-5, reads EPEVTQTPSHQVTQMGQEVILRCVPISNHLYFYWYRQILGQKVEFLVSFYNNEISEKSEIFDDQFSVERPDGSNFTLKIRSTKLEDSAMYFCASSETGEVQPQHFGDGTRLSIL.

The J gene is TRBJ2-3, the V gene TRBV2; D call uncertain. The CDR3 consists of 14 residues. Germline V gene sequence: CDR1 SNHLY, CDR2 FYNNEI. Trimming pared 9 bases from V and 2 bases from J, leaving 15 bases between. The CDR3 spells CASHLRAVTDTQYF. As DNA, the CDR3 is TGTGCCAGTCACCTCCGTGCGGTCACAGATACGCAGTATTTT.